The clone carrying this TCR beta chain was observed a single time. Its cognate antigen is unknown. Measured with immunoSEQ multiplex PCR; TCRdb has only the in-frame clones, and not every one. The sample consists of tens of thousands of clones, approximately 85% of them appearing once. This entry comes from a study of T cells in localized non-small cell lung cancer. Points from the study as a whole: Elevated blood T cell density was associated with longer overall survival.

J lost 7 bases, V lost 11 bases, and 8 bases had no gene match. This CDR3 is built from 12 residues. The V gene's germline CDR1 is SNHLY and CDR2 FYNNEI. The starting material was peripheral blood, obtained before any cancer treatment. The chain combines TRBV2 with TRBJ2-1; 7 bases align to TRBD2. The clonotype originates from a man aged 35 to 70 with stage I lung adenocarcinoma. CDR3 DNA: TGTGCCGCGAAGCGGGAAGGTAATGAGCAGTTCTTC. This codes for CAAKREGNEQFF.